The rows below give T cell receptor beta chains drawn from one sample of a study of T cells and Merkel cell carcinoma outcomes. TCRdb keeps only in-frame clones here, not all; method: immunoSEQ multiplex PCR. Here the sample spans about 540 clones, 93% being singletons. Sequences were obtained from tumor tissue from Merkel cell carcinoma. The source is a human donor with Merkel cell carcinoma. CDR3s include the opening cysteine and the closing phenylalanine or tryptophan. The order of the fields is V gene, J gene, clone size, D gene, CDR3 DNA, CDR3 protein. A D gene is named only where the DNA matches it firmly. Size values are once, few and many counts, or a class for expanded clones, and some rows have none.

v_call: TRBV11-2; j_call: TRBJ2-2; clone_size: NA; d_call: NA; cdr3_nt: TGTGCCAGTAGCGAAACGGCGGGAAACACCGGGGAGCTGTTTTTT; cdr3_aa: CASSETAGNTGELFF
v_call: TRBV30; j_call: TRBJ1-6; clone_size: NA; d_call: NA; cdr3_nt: TGTGCCTGGGCACGCCTATCAGGCCCGGATTCACCCCTCCACTTT; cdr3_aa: CAWARLSGPDSPLHF
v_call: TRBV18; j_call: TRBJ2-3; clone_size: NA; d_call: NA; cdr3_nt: TGTGCCAGCTCACTACCGACGGGTGGGGGTACAGATACGCAGTATTTT; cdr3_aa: CASSLPTGGGTDTQYF
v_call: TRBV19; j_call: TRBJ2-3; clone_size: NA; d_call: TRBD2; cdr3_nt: TGTGCCAGTACCCGGGGACGCGGGGGGCTCACAGATACGCAGTATTTT; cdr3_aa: CASTRGRGGLTDTQYF
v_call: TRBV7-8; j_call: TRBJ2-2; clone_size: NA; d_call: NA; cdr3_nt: TGTGCCAGCAGCTTGGGGCAGGGAGGCACCGGGGAGCTGTTTTTT; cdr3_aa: CASSLGQGGTGELFF
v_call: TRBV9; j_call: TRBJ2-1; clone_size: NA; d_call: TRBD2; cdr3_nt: TGTGCCAGCAGCTTAACGAGACTAGCGGGCAATGAGCAGTTCTTC; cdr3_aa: CASSLTRLAGNEQFF
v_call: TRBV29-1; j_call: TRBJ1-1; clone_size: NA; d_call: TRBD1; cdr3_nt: TGCAGCGTCGATTATCCAGGGGGCACTGAAGCTTTCTTT; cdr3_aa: CSVDYPGGTEAFF
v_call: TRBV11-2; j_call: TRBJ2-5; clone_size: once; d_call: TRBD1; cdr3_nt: TGTGCCAGCAGCTTAGGGGACAGGGGGCGGGAGACCCAGTACTTC; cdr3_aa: CASSLGDRGRETQYF
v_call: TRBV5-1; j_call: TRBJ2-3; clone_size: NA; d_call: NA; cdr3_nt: TGCGCCAGCAGCCCTAGGGGGGGGGCTGCAGATACGCAGTATTTT; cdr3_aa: CASSPRGGAADTQYF
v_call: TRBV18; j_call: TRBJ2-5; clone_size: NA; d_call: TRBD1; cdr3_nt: TGTGCCAGCTCACTGGGACAGGGGTCGTACCAAGAGACCCAGTACTTC; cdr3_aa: CASSLGQGSYQETQYF
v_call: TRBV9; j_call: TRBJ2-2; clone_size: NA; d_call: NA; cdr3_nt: TGTGCCAGCAGCATTGGACGGCACGGGGCGAACACCGGGGAGCTGTTTTTT; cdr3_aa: CASSIGRHGANTGELFF
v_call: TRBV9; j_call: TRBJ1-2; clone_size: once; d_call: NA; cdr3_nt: TGTGCCAGCAGCGCAAACAGGGATACCTCCTATGGCTACACCTTC; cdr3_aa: CASSANRDTSYGYTF
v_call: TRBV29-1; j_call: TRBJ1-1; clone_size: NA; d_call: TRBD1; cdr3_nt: TGCAGCGTTGAAGGGGGCAGGGGGAGCACTGAAGCTTTCTTT; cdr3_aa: CSVEGGRGSTEAFF
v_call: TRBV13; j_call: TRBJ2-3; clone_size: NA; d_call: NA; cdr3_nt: TGTGCCAGCAGCCCATGGGGCGGGAGCACAGATACGCAGTATTTT; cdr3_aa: CASSPWGGSTDTQYF
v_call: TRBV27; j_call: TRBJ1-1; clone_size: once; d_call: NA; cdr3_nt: TGTGCCAGCAGCCGGCCCGGAGAGGGCACTGAAGCTTTCTTT; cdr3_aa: CASSRPGEGTEAFF
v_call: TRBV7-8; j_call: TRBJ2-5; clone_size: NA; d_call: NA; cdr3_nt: TGTGCCAGCAGCTTAAGCTCCGAGACCCAGTACTTC; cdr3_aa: CASSLSSETQYF
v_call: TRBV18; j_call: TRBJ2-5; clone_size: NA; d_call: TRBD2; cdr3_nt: TGTGCCAGCTCACCGCGGGAGGAGGGGGAGACCCAGTACTTC; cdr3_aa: CASSPREEGETQYF
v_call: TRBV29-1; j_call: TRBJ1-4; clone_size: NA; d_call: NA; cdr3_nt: TGCAGCGCCCAGGGCATTACCAATGAAAAACTGTTTTTT; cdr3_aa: CSAQGITNEKLFF
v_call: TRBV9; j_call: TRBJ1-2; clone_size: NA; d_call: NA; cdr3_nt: TGTGCCAGCAGCGCCGGGGCCTATGGCTACACCTTC; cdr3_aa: CASSAGAYGYTF
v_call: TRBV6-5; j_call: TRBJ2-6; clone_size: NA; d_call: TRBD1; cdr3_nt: TGTGCCAGCAGTCAGGGGGCCGGGGCCAACGTCCTGACTTTC; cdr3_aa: CASSQGAGANVLTF
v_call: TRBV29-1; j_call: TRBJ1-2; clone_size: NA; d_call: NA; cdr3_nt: TGCAGCGTCCGCCCCAACTATGGCTACACCTTC; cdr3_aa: CSVRPNYGYTF
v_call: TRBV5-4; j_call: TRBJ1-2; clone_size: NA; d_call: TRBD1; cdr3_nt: TGTGCCAGCAGGGATGACAGGGAACTCGCCTATGGCTACACCTTC; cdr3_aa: CASRDDRELAYGYTF
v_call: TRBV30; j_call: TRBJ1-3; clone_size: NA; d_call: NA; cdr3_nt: TGTGCCACCGGACAGACGACCTCTGGAAACACCATATATTTT; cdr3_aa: CATGQTTSGNTIYF
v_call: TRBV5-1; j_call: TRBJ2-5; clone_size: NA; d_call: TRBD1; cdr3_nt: TGCGCCAGCAGCCCCCAGGGGGCAGGAGGAGAGACCCAGTACTTC; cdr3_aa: CASSPQGAGGETQYF
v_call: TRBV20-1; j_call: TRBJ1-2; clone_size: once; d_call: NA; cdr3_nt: TGCAGTGCAGCCCATAACTATGGCTACACCTTC; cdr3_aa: CSAAHNYGYTF
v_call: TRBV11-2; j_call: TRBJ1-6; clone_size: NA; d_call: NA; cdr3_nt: TGTGCCAGCAGCTTGGATACCTCCCTAAGACCCCTCCACTTT; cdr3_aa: CASSLDTSLRPLHF
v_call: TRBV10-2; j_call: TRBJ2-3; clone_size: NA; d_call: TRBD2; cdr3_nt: TGCGCCAGCAGCCTAGCGGGAGGGACAGATACGCAGTATTTT; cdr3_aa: CASSLAGGTDTQYF
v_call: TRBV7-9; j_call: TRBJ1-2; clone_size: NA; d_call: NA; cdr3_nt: TGTGCCAGCAGCTCTCTGGGGTGGCAGAACTATGGCTACACCTTC; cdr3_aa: CASSSLGWQNYGYTF
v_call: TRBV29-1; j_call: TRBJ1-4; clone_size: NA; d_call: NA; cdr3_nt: TGCAGCGCCGGTGGGTTTGGAGGTGAAAAACTGTTTTTT; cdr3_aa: CSAGGFGGEKLFF
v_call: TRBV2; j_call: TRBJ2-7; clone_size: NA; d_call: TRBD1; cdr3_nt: TGTGCTAGCAATCCCGGGACAGGTGTTGTACTCTACGAGCAGTACTTC; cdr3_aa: CASNPGTGVVLYEQYF
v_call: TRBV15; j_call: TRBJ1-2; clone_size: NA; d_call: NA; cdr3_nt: TGTGCCACCAGCGTACTTCGGGGCGGCTACACCTTC; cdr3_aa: CATSVLRGGYTF
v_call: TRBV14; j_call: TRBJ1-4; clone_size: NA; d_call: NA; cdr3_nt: TGTGCCAGCAGCCAAGATGGGGGGCCTCTTCGGGAAAAACTGTTTTTT; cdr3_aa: CASSQDGGPLREKLFF